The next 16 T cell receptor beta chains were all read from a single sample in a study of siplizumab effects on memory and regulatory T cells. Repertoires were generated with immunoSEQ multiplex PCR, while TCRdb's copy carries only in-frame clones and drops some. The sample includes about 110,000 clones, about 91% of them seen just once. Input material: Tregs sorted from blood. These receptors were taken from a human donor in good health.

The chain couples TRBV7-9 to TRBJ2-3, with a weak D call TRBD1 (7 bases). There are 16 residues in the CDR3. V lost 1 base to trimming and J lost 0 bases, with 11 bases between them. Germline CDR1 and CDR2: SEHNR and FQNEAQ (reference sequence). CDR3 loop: CASSLGTGLSTDTQYF. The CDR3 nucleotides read TGTGCCAGCAGCTTAGGGACAGGACTAAGCACAGATACGCAGTATTTT.

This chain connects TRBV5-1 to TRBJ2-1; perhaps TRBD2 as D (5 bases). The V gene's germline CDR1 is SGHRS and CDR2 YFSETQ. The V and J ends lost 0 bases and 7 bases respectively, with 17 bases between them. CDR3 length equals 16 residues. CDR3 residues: CASSLAGSAEGNEQFF. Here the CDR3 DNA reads TGCGCCAGCAGCTTGGCCGGTAGCGCCGAAGGGAATGAGCAGTTCTTC.

The CDR3 DNA reads as TGTGCCAGCAGTGGAGAGGGGAATTCACCCCTCCACTTT. It yields the protein CASSGEGNSPLHF. The chain carries TRBV7-9 and TRBJ1-6; D is possibly TRBD1 (5 bases). V was pared by 6 bases and J by 7 bases, with 10 bases between. Per the germline V gene, CDR1 is SEHNR and CDR2 is FQNEAQ (reference sequence). The CDR3 extends over 13 amino acids. Full variable domain (outside the CDR3, taken from reference TRBV7-9 and TRBJ1-6): DTGVSQNPRHKITKRGQNVTFRCDPISEHNRLYWYRQTLGQGPEFLTYFQNEAQLEKSRLLSDRFSAERPKGSFSTLEIQRTEQGDSAMYLCASSGEGNSPLHFGNGTRLTVT.

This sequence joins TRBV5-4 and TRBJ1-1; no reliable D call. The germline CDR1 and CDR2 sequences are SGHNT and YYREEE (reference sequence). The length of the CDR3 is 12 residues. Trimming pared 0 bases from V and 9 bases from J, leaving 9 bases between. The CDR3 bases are TGTGCCAGCAGCTTGGGGGCTTTTAAAGCTTTCTTT. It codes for CASSLGAFKAFF. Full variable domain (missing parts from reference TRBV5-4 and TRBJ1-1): ETGVTQSPTHLIKTRGQQVTLRCSSQSGHNTVSWYQQALGQGPQFIFQYYREEENGRGNFPPRFSGLQFPNYSSELNVNALELDDSALYLCASSLGAFKAFFGQGTRLTVV.

For the CDR3, the DNA is TGCGCCAGCAGCGGTGTGGGTGGTGAGAGCACAGATACGCAGTATTTT. It is translated as CASSGVGGESTDTQYF. This chain joins TRBV5-1 and TRBJ2-3; D gene uncertain. The ends were cut back, 4 bases at V and 0 bases at J, with 15 bases in the middle. This CDR3 is 16 amino acids long. Germline assignment: CDR1 SGHRS and CDR2 YFSETQ.

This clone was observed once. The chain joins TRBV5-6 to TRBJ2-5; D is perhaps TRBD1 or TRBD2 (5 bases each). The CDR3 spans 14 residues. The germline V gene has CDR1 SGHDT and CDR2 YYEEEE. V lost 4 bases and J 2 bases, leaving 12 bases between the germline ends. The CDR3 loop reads CASSLWDRQETQYF. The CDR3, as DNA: TGTGCCAGCAGCCTCTGGGACCGGCAAGAGACCCAGTACTTC.

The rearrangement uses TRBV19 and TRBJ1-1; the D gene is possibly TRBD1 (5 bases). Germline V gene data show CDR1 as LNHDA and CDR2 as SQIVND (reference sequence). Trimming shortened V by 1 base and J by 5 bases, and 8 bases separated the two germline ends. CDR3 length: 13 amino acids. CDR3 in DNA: TGTGCCAGTAGTATAGTTGGGGGGACTGAAGCTTTCTTT. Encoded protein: CASSIVGGTEAFF.

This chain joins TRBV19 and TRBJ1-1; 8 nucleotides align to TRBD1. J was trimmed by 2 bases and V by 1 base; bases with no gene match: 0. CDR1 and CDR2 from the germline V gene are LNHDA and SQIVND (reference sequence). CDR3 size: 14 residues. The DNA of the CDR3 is TGTGCCAGTAGTATAGCAGGGGGCAACACTGAAGCTTTCTTT. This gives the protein CASSIAGGNTEAFF. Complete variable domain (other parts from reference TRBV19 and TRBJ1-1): DGGITQSPKYLFRKEGQNVTLSCEQNLNHDAMYWYRQDPGQGLRLIYYSQIVNDFQKGDIAEGYSVSREKKESFPLTVTSAQKNPTAFYLCASSIAGGNTEAFFGQGTRLTVV.

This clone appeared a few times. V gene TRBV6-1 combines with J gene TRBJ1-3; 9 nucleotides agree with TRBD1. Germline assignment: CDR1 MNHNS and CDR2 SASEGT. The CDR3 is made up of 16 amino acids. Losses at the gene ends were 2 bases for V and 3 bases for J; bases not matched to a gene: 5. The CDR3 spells CASSEMGQGGGNTIYF. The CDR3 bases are TGTGCCAGCAGTGAAATGGGACAGGGTGGTGGAAACACCATATATTTT.

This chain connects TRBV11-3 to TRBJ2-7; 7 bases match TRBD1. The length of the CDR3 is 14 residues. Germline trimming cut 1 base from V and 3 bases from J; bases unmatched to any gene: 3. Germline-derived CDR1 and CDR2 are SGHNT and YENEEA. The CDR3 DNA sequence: TGTGCCAGCAGCTTAGCGGGACAGTTCTACGAGCAGTACTTC. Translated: CASSLAGQFYEQYF.

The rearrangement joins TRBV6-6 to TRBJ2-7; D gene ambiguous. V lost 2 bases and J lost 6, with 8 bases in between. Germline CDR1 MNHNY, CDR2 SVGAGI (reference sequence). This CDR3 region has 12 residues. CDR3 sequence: CASSYDGPEQYF. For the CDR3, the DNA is TGTGCCAGCAGTTACGACGGGCCCGAGCAGTACTTC.

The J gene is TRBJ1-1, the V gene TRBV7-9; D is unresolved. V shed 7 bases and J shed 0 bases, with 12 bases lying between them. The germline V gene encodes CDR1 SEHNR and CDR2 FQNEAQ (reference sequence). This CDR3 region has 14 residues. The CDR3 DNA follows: TGTGCCAGCACCAACTACGGGTTGAACACTGAAGCTTTCTTT. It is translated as CASTNYGLNTEAFF.

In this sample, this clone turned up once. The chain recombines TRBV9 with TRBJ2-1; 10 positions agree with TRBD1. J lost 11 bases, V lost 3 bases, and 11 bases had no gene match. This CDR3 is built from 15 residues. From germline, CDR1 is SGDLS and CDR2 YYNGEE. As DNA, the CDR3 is TGTGCCAGCAGCGACCGACAGGGGGCGCAGAGGAAGCAGTTCTTC. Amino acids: CASSDRQGAQRKQFF.

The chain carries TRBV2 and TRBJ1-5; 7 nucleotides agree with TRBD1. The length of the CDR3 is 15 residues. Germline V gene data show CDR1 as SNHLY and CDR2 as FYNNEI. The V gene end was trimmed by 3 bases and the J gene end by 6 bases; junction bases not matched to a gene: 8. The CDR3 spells CASSEAGGSGQPQHF. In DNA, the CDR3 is TGTGCCAGCAGTGAGGCAGGGGGATCTGGTCAGCCCCAGCATTTT.

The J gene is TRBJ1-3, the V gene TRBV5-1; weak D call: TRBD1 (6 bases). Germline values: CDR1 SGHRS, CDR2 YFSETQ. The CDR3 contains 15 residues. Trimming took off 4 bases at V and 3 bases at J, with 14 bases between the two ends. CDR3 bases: TGCGCCAGCAGCCCGACAGGATATGGTGGAAACACCATATATTTT. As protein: CASSPTGYGGNTIYF.

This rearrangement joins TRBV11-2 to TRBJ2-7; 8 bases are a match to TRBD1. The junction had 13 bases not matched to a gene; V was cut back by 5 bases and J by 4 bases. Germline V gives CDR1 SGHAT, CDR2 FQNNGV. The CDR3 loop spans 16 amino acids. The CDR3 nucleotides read TGTGCCAGCAGCCCCGGCGGACAGGGTGTTTCGTACGAGCAGTACTTC. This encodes CASSPGGQGVSYEQYF.